This T cell receptor (beta chain) was sequenced in a study of blood T cell repertoires in COVID-19. Turning to the study itself: The origin of the acute and convalescent COVID-19 samples was the United States, Italy and Spain. The cDNA or gDNA used as material had been derived from T cells, B-cell-depleted T cells, or PBMCs.

There are 14 residues in the CDR3. Per germline, CDR1 SGHRS and CDR2 YFSETQ. Worth noting for this clone: The junction differs from germline at one of its ends, possibly a read error.

Method: immunoSEQ multiplex PCR; TCRdb's copy keeps in-frame clones and lacks some. The data contain tens of thousands of clones, around 86% of them singletons. The rearrangement links TRBV5-1 to TRBJ2-1; tentatively, D is TRBD2 (6 bases). Sequenced sample: peripheral blood. The TCR originated in a woman older than 75 with acute or convalescent COVID-19. The chain's CDR3 is CASSTMDGGGIGIF. CDR3 in DNA: TGCGCCAGCAGCACCATGGACGGAGGCGGGATAGGAATCTTC.